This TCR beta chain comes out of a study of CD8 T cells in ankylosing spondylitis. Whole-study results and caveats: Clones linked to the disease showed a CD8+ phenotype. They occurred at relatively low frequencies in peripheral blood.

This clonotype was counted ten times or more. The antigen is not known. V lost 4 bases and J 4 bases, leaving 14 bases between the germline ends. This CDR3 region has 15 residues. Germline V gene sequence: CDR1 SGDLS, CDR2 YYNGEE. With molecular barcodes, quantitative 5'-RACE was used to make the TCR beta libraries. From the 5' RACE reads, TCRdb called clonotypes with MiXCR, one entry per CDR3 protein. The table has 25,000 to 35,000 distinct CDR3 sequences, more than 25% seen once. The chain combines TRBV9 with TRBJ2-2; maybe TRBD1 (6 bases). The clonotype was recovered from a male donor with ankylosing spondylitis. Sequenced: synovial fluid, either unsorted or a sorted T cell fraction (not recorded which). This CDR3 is CASSPWTETTGELFF. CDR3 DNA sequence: TGTGCCAGCAGCCCCTGGACAGAGACCACCGGGGAGCTGTTTTTT.